The 29 T cell receptor beta chains in this list originate from one sample, sequenced in a study of T-cell reconstitution after alpha-beta-depleted transplantation in children. Unique molecular identifiers were used in preparing the TCRbeta library. TCRdb processed the PCR reads anew with MiXCR; each CDR3 protein has one entry. The sample lists 55,000 to 90,000 distinct CDR3 sequences, around 4.7% occurring once. Sequences were derived from PBMCs, mostly from graft donor cells, sampled 180 days after TCRalphabeta/CD19-depleted stem cell transplant. The receptors were sampled from a boy younger than two who had a stem cell transplant for acute myeloid leukemia, so the T cells may come from the graft donor.

This clonotype has at least ten counts. This chain connects TRBV6-2 or TRBV6-3 to TRBJ2-1, with 9 positions matching TRBD2. Germline lookup yields CDR1 MNHEY and CDR2 SVGEGT. The CDR3 extends over 15 amino acids. Losses at the gene ends were 5 bases for V and 2 bases for J; bases not matched to a gene: 4. CDR3 region: CASSVPSGAYNEQFF. The CDR3 DNA sequence: TGTGCCAGCAGTGTACCTAGCGGGGCCTACAATGAGCAGTTCTTC.

This clonotype occurred many times. This chain joins TRBV27 and TRBJ2-5; D remains ambiguous. This CDR3 contains 13 residues. Germline V gene lookup returns CDR1 MNHEY and CDR2 SMNVEV (reference sequence). The germline V and J ends were trimmed by 4 bases and 0 bases, with 6 bases remaining between them. Here the CDR3 DNA reads TGTGCCAGCAGTTCTGACTACCAAGAGACCCAGTACTTC. As protein: CASSSDYQETQYF.

This clonotype was seen ten or more times. The chain couples TRBV10-3 to TRBJ2-1; TRBD1 agrees at 8 bases. CDR1 and CDR2 from the germline V gene are ENHRY and SYGVKD. The CDR3 contains 15 residues. With V trimmed by 2 bases and J by 6 bases, 6 bases remained unmatched. This CDR3 reads CAISEDQGAFNEQFF. Here the CDR3 DNA reads TGTGCCATCAGTGAGGACCAGGGGGCGTTCAATGAGCAGTTCTTC.

There are a few counts of this clonotype. The V call is TRBV5-5, the J call TRBJ2-4; 10 nucleotides line up with TRBD2. From germline, CDR1 is SGHKS and CDR2 YYEKEE (reference sequence). Trimming removed 4 bases from V and 8 bases from J; junction bases left unmatched: 18. The CDR3 has 18 amino acids. The CDR3 nucleotides read TGTGCCAGCAGCAAGCCAGGAGTAGCGGGGGGCCCGATTGACATTCAGTACTTC. It specifies CASSKPGVAGGPIDIQYF.

This clonotype has ten or more counts. The gene calls are TRBV7-2 and TRBJ1-6; maybe TRBD1 (6 bases). Germline values: CDR1 SGHTA, CDR2 FQGNSA. CDR3 length: 16 amino acids. V lost 6 bases, J lost 7 bases, and 19 bases lay in between. CDR3 sequence (DNA): TGTGCCAGCAGTCACCCCACAGGGCCGGGAAATTCACCCCTCCACTTT. This sequence encodes CASSHPTGPGNSPLHF.

This clonotype was counted at least ten times. V is TRBV7-6 and J is TRBJ2-5; either TRBD1 or TRBD2 may supply D (5 bases each). This CDR3 spans 16 amino acids. Germline V lookup: CDR1 SGHVS, CDR2 FNYEAQ. Trimming shortened V by 1 base and J by 0 bases, and 12 bases separated the two germline ends. The CDR3 DNA reads TGTGCCAGCAGCTTAGGGGGGAGATTGGACCAAGAGACCCAGTACTTC. This sequence encodes CASSLGGRLDQETQYF.

This clonotype occurred many times. The V call is TRBV6-2 or TRBV6-3, the J call TRBJ1-4; no definite D call. This CDR3 comprises 14 residues. Deletions cut 7 bases from V and 0 bases from J, with 9 bases between. Germline lookup yields CDR1 MNHEY and CDR2 SVGEGT. DNA for the CDR3: TGTGCCAGCACGAAGCAAGCAACTAATGAAAAACTGTTTTTT. Amino acids: CASTKQATNEKLFF.

This clonotype was recorded many times. The rearrangement links TRBV20-1 to TRBJ1-6; TRBD1 matches 7 bases. The CDR3 runs 14 residues. Germline loops: CDR1 DFQATT, CDR2 SNEGSKA (reference sequence). Trimming at V came to 5 bases and at J to 7 bases, leaving 8 bases not matched to a gene. CDR3 in amino acids: CSAQRGTANSPLHF. Here the CDR3 DNA reads TGCAGTGCTCAGAGGGGGACAGCCAATTCACCCCTCCACTTT.

This clonotype showed up many times. V usage is TRBV27 and J usage is TRBJ2-3; D possibly corresponds to TRBD2 (6 bases). V was clipped by 6 bases and J by 4 bases, with 14 bases between them. The germline V gene encodes CDR1 MNHEY and CDR2 SMNVEV (reference sequence). The CDR3 spans 14 residues. The CDR3 loop is CASSSRLAADTQYF. The CDR3 DNA sequence: TGTGCCAGCAGCTCTAGATTAGCGGCAGATACGCAGTATTTT.

The table lists this clonotype with many counts. The chain carries TRBV18 and TRBJ1-2; no clear D gene. This CDR3 comprises 13 residues. Trimming stripped 3 bases from V and 7 bases from J, with 12 bases between. CDR1 is KGHSH and CDR2 is LQKENI in the germline V gene. CDR3 in amino acids: CASSPQERSGYTF. CDR3 nucleotide sequence: TGTGCCAGCTCACCCCAGGAGCGAAGTGGCTACACCTTC.

This clonotype was seen at least ten times. The J gene is TRBJ1-1, the V gene TRBV9, with D perhaps TRBD1 (6 bases). The CDR3 has 14 amino acids. V was cut by 0 bases and J by 5 bases, with 11 bases left in between. Looked up from germline, CDR1 is SGDLS and CDR2 is YYNGEE. The CDR3 sequence is CASSVAQGKTEAFF. The CDR3, as DNA: TGTGCCAGCAGCGTAGCGCAGGGGAAAACTGAAGCTTTCTTT.

This clonotype was counted a few times. The V gene is TRBV18, the J gene TRBJ1-1; D gene uncertain. This CDR3 contains 14 residues. The V gene lost 0 bases and the J gene lost 1 base, with 6 bases spanning the gap. Germline CDR1 KGHSH, CDR2 LQKENI. CDR3 nucleotide sequence: TGTGCCAGCTCACCACCGAACCAGAACACTGAAGCTTTCTTT. Its protein is CASSPPNQNTEAFF.

This clonotype was detected many times. This chain joins TRBV6-5 and TRBJ2-7, with 8 positions matching TRBD1. The CDR3 is made up of 17 amino acids. V shed 0 bases, J shed 0 bases, and the junction held 7 bases outside the gene matches. Germline CDR1 is MNHEY and CDR2 is SVGAGI. The CDR3 DNA reads as TGTGCCAGCAGTTACTCCACAGGGGGAGTGTCCTCCTACGAGCAGTACTTC. Its protein is CASSYSTGGVSSYEQYF.

Many counts were recorded for this clonotype. The CDR3 loop reads CASSLGNNQPQHF. The CDR3 nucleotides read TGTGCCAGCAGTTTGGGGAACAATCAGCCCCAGCATTTT. The J gene is TRBJ1-5, the V gene TRBV12-3 or TRBV12-4; D unresolved. V dropped 3 bases and J dropped 3 bases, with 6 bases sitting between them. The CDR3 length is 13 residues.

At least ten counts were recorded for this clonotype. This rearrangement joins TRBV7-9 to TRBJ2-1, with D hard to call. This CDR3 comprises 10 residues. The germline V and J ends were trimmed by 10 bases and 10 bases, with 11 bases remaining between them. CDR1 and CDR2 from the germline V gene are SEHNR and FQNEAQ (reference sequence). CDR3 DNA sequence: TGTGCCACCACGCCGGAGGAGCAGTTCTTC. As protein: CATTPEEQFF.

In its sample, this clonotype was seen many times. The chain recombines TRBV7-3 with TRBJ2-7; D possibly uses TRBD1 or TRBD2 (5 bases each). In germline, CDR1 is SGHTA, CDR2 FQGTGA. This CDR3 has 13 amino acids. V lost 6 bases, J lost 0 bases, and 9 bases lay in between. The DNA for the CDR3 is TGTGCCAGCAGTACGGGGACCTCCTACGAGCAGTACTTC. Protein: CASSTGTSYEQYF.

This clonotype has a count of ten or more. V is TRBV6-5 and J is TRBJ1-2, with TRBD1 as a possible D gene (6 bases). V dropped 2 bases and J dropped 2 bases, with 9 bases sitting between them. CDR1 is MNHEY and CDR2 is SVGAGI in the germline V gene. The CDR3 spans 14 residues. The CDR3 region has the DNA TGTGCCAGCAGTTACATGGACAGAAACTATGGCTACACCTTC. Translation gives CASSYMDRNYGYTF.

This clonotype was detected a few times. This chain joins TRBV19 and TRBJ1-5, with D possibly being TRBD1 (6 bases). Per the germline V gene, CDR1 is LNHDA and CDR2 is SQIVND (reference sequence). CDR3 length: 19 residues. The ends were cut back, 6 bases at V and 0 bases at J, with 24 bases in the middle. The CDR3 here is CASSRFHLDRGGSNQPQHF. DNA for the CDR3: TGTGCCAGTAGCCGTTTCCACCTGGACAGAGGGGGTAGCAATCAGCCCCAGCATTTT.

Ten or more counts support this clonotype. The genes are TRBV12-3 or TRBV12-4 and TRBJ1-2; no reliable D call. CDR3 size: 14 residues. V shed 3 bases and J shed 2 bases, with 10 bases lying between them. The CDR3 sequence is CASSFGKTNYGYTF. The CDR3 nucleotides are TGTGCCAGCAGTTTTGGGAAGACAAACTATGGCTACACCTTC.

The rearrangement links TRBV11-2 to TRBJ2-3; perhaps TRBD1 as D (6 bases). CDR3 length: 14 residues. The V end was cut by 5 bases, the J end by 5 bases, with 14 bases between. Germline V gene lookup returns CDR1 SGHAT and CDR2 FQNNGV. The CDR3 region has the DNA TGTGCCAGCAGCCCAACGACAGGCCTAGATACGCAGTATTTT. Encoded protein: CASSPTTGLDTQYF. Full variable domain (rest looked up from reference TRBV11-2 and TRBJ2-3): EAGVAQSPRYKIIEKRQSVAFWCNPISGHATLYWYQQILGQGPKLLIQFQNNGVVDDSQLPKDRFSAERLKGVDSTLKIQPAKLEDSAVYLCASSPTTGLDTQYFGPGTRLTVL.

Ten or more counts support this clonotype. This chain joins TRBV4-3 and TRBJ1-1; 7 nucleotides agree with TRBD1. Trimming took 7 bases from V and 4 from J; bases not matched to a gene: 9. The CDR3 spans 14 residues. The V gene's germline CDR1 is LGHNA and CDR2 YSLEER. Written as DNA, the CDR3 is TGCGCCAGCACCCCTCGCGCAGGGGGCACTGAAGCTTTCTTT. Translated: CASTPRAGGTEAFF.

This clonotype was seen ten or more times. The CDR3 DNA is TGTGCCAGCTCACCGTCGTCAGGTGGCACCTACGAGCAGTACTTC. Protein sequence: CASSPSSGGTYEQYF. V and J are TRBV18 and TRBJ2-7, with unresolved D. CDR1 is KGHSH and CDR2 is LQKENI in the germline V gene. The CDR3 has 15 amino acids. V gave up 3 bases and J gave up 2 bases, with 14 bases separating them.

The table lists this clonotype with many counts. V usage is TRBV12-3 or TRBV12-4 and J usage is TRBJ1-2; D is possibly TRBD1 (5 bases). The CDR3 runs 13 residues. The ends were cut back, 2 bases at V and 4 bases at J, with 8 bases in the middle. Here the CDR3 reads CASSLQGSYGYTF. CDR3 nucleotide sequence: TGTGCCAGCAGTTTACAGGGATCCTATGGCTACACCTTC.

This clonotype was recorded many times. J is TRBJ2-7 and V is TRBV28, with D unclear. CDR3 length: 15 amino acids. Germline V CDR1 and CDR2: MDHEN, SYDVKM. V lost 4 bases and J lost 0, with 13 bases in between. In DNA form, the CDR3 reads TGTGCCAGCAGTTCGCGGTCTTCCAGCTCCTACGAGCAGTACGTC. Protein sequence: CASSSRSSSSYEQYV.

This clonotype was seen a handful of times. Given a much more abundant clone one base away, this may be a read error. The chain has TRBV12-3 or TRBV12-4 and TRBJ2-3; D unclear. The CDR3 is 18 amino acids. The CDR3 here is CAISLALILATDTDTQYF. Written as DNA, the CDR3 is TGTGCCATCAGTTTAGCCCTAATTCTCGCTACTGACACAGATACGCAGTATTTT.

This clonotype was observed at least ten times. V gene TRBV6-1 combines with J gene TRBJ2-7; tentative D call: TRBD2 (6 bases). The CDR3 has 13 residues. The germline CDR1 and CDR2 sequences are MNHNS and SASEGT. V was pared by 6 bases and J by 5 bases, with 14 bases between. The CDR3 reads CASREPGGNEQYV. The CDR3 bases are TGTGCCAGCAGAGAGCCTGGGGGGAACGAGCAGTACGTC.

This clonotype was recorded many times. The V call is TRBV7-9, the J call TRBJ1-1; perhaps TRBD1 as D (5 bases). This CDR3 contains 16 residues. Trimming took 5 bases from V and 4 from J, leaving 20 bases between them. Germline V CDR1 and CDR2: SEHNR, FQNEAQ (reference sequence). DNA for the CDR3: TGTGCCAGCAGCCCAGATGGGAGGGGCTTGGGCACTGAAGCTTTCTTT. This encodes CASSPDGRGLGTEAFF.

V usage is TRBV29-1 and J usage is TRBJ2-7; 8 bases match TRBD2. Germline CDR1 reads SQVTM; CDR2 reads ANQGSEA. V trimming: 2 bases; J trimming: 2 bases; junction bases outside the gene matches: 2. The CDR3 has 13 amino acids. The CDR3 bases are TGCAGCGTTGAAACTAGCGGTACCTACGAGCAGTACTTC. Encoded protein: CSVETSGTYEQYF.

This clonotype occurred many times. The rearrangement uses TRBV20-1 and TRBJ1-2, with D maybe TRBD1 (5 bases). Trimming removed 3 bases from V and 2 bases from J, with 16 bases in between. The germline V gene has CDR1 DFQATT and CDR2 SNEGSKA (reference sequence). The CDR3 has 15 amino acids. CDR3 protein: CSASRGDRANYGYTF. CDR3 nucleotides: TGCAGTGCTAGCAGAGGGGACCGCGCAAACTATGGCTACACCTTC.